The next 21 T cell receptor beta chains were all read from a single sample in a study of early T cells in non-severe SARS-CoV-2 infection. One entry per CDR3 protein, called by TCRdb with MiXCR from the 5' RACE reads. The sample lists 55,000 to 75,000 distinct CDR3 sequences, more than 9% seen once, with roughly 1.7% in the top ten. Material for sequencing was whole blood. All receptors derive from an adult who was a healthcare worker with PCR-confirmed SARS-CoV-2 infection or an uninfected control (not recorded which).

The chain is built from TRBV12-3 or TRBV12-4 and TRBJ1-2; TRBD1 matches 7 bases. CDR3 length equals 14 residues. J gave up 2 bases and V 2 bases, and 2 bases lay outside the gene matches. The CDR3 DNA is TGTGCCAGCAGTTTAATACAGGGGAACTATGGCTACACCTTC. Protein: CASSLIQGNYGYTF.

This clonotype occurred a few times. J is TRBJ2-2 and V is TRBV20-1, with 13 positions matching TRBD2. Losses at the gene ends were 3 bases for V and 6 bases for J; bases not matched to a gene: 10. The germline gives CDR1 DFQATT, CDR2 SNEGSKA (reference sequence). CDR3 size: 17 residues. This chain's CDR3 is CSASPTSGGARAGELFF. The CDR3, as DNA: TGCAGTGCTAGCCCCACTAGCGGGGGGGCCCGAGCCGGGGAGCTGTTTTTT.

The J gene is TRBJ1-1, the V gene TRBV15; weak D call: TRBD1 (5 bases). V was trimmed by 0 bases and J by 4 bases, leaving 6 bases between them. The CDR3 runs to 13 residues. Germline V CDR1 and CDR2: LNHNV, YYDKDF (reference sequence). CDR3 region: CATSRDGGTEAFF. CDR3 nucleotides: TGTGCCACCAGCAGAGATGGGGGCACTGAAGCTTTCTTT. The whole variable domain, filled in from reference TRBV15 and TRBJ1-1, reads DAMVIQNPRYQVTQFGKPVTLSCSQTLNHNVMYWYQQKSSQAPKLLFHYYDKDFNNEADTPDNFQSRRPNTSFCFLDIRSPGLGDTAMYLCATSRDGGTEAFFGQGTRLTVV.

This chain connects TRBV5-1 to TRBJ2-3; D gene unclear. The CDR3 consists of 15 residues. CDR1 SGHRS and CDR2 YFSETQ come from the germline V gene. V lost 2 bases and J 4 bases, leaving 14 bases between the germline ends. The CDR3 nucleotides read TGCGCCAGCAGCTTACACGGACCTGGAGCAGATACGCAGTATTTT. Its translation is CASSLHGPGADTQYF.

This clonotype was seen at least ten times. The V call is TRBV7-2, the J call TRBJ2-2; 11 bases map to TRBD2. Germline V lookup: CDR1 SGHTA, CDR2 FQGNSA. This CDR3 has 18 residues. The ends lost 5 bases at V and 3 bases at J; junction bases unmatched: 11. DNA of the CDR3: TGTGCCAGCAGCCCGGGGCTAGCGGGGGGAAGTTACACCGGGGAGCTGTTTTTT. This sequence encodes CASSPGLAGGSYTGELFF.

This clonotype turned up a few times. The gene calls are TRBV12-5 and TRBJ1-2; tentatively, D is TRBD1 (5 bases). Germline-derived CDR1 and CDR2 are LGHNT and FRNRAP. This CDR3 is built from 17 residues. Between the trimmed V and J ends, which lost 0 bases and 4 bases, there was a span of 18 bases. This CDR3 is CASGLVQGDSMGYGYTF. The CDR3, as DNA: TGTGCTAGTGGTTTGGTACAAGGGGACTCTATGGGCTATGGCTACACCTTC.

CDR3 in DNA: TGCGCCAGCAGCGCGGCGGACAGGCATAAGGACGAGCAGTTCTTC. This gives the protein CASSAADRHKDEQFF. The chain uses TRBV5-1 and TRBJ2-1; 7 bases agree with TRBD1. Trimming removed 4 bases from V and 10 bases from J; junction bases left unmatched: 14. The CDR3 is 15 residues long. CDR1 is SGHRS and CDR2 is YFSETQ in the germline V gene.

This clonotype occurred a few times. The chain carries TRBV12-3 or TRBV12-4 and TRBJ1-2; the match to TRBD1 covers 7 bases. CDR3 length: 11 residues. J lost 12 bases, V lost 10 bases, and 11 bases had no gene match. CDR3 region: CATHRGSRHTF. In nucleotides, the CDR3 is TGTGCCACCCACAGGGGCTCGCGGCACACCTTC.

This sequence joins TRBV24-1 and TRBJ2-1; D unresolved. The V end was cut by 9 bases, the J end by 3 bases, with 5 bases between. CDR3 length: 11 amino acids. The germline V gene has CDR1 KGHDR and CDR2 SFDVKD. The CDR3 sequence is CATGDYNEQFF. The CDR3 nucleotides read TGTGCCACCGGAGACTACAATGAGCAGTTCTTC.

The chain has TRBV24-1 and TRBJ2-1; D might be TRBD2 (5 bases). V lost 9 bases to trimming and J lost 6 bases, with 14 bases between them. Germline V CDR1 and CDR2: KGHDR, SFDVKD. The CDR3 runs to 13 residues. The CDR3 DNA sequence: TGTGCCACCTCCGGGTCCCGGGGCAATGAGCAGTTCTTC. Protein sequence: CATSGSRGNEQFF.

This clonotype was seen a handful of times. DNA of the CDR3: TGTGCCAGTAGTATAGTCAGGACCCAGGGACGCTACGAGCAGTACTTC. Amino acid sequence: CASSIVRTQGRYEQYF. The chain joins TRBV19 to TRBJ2-7; D may be TRBD1 or TRBD2 (5 bases each). The CDR3 loop spans 16 amino acids. Trimming cost V 1 base and J 3 bases, with 16 bases left between them. Germline V gene data show CDR1 as LNHDA and CDR2 as SQIVND (reference sequence).

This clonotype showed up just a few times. The CDR3 is CASSYGPGQIQETQYF. DNA of the CDR3: TGTGCCAGCAGTTACGGCCCGGGACAAATACAAGAGACCCAGTACTTC. V usage is TRBV6-6 and J usage is TRBJ2-5; maybe TRBD1 (6 bases). Germline V CDR1 and CDR2: MNHNY, SVGAGI (reference sequence). The CDR3 length is 16 residues. V lost 2 bases and J lost 2, with 15 bases in between.

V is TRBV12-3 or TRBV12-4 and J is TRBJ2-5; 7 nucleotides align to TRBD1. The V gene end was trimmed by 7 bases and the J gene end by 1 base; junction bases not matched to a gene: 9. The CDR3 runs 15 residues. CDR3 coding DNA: TGTGCCAGCACCGACCTGGGACAGTTCCAAGAGACCCAGTACTTC. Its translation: CASTDLGQFQETQYF.

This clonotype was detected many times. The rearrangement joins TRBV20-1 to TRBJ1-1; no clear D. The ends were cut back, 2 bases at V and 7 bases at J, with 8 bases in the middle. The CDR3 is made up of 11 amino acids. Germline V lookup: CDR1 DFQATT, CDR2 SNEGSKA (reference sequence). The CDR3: CSARMKIEAFF. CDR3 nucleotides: TGCAGTGCTAGAATGAAAATTGAAGCTTTCTTT.

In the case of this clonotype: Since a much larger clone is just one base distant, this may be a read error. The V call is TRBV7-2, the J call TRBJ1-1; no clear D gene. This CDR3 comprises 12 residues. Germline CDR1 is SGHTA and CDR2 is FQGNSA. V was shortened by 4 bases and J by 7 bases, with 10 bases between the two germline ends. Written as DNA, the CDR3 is TGTGCCAGCAGCTCCGATGACGGTGAAGCTTTCTTT. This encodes CASSSDDGEAFF.

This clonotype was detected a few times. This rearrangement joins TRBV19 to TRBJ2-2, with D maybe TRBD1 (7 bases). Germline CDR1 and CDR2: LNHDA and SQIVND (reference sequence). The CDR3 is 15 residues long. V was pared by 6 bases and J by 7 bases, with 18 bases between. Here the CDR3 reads CASSPTGRYSGELFF. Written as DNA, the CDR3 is TGTGCCAGTAGCCCGACAGGGAGGTATAGCGGGGAGCTGTTTTTT.

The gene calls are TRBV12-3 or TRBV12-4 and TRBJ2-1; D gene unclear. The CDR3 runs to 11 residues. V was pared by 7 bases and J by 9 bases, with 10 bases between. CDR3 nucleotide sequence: TGTGCCAGCACCCGGGTAGGTGAGCAGTTCTTC. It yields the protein CASTRVGEQFF.

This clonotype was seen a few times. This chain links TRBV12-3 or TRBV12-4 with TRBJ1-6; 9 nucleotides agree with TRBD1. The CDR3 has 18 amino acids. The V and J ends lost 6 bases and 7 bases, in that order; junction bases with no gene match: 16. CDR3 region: CASSLTPPGQGPNSPLHF. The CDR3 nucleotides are TGTGCCAGCAGCCTGACCCCACCGGGACAGGGCCCGAATTCACCCCTCCACTTT.

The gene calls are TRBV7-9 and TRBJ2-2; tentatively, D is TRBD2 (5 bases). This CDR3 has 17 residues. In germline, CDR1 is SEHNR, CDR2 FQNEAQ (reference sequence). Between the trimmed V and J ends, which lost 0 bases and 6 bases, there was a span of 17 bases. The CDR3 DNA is TGTGCCAGCAGCTTAGCGAGTAGCGCATATCTTCCCGGGGAGCTGTTTTTT. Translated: CASSLASSAYLPGELFF.

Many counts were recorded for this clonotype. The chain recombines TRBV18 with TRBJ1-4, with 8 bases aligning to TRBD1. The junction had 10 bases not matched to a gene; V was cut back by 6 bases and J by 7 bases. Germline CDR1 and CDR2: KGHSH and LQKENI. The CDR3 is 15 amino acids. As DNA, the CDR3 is TGTGCCAGCTCCCCCTCCAGGGGGCAGGGTGAAAAACTGTTTTTT. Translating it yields CASSPSRGQGEKLFF.

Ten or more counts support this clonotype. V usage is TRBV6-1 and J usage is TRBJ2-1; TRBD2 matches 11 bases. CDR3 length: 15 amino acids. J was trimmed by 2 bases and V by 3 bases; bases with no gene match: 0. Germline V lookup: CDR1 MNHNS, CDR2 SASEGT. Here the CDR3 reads CASSDSGGAYNEQFF. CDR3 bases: TGTGCCAGCAGTGATAGCGGGGGGGCCTACAATGAGCAGTTCTTC.